This TCR beta chain was documented in a study of memory CD4+ T cells and cytomegalovirus serostatus. In regard to this clone: Its antigen is as yet unknown.

TCRdb's table, derived via immunoSEQ multiplex PCR, lists solely in-frame clones and lacks some. Counted here are about 73,000 clones, just under 80% occurring once; the ten biggest clones make up 2.6%. Overall study results and limits: CD4+ memory repertoires contained about 40% of the roughly 160 reported CMV TCRbeta sequences.

The CDR3 covers 13 residues. Germline loops: CDR1 MDHEN, CDR2 SYDVKM. Trimming stripped 3 bases from V and 4 bases from J, with 9 bases between. The sort gate was single viable CD3+CD4+CD8-CD45RO+ cells for memory CD4+ T cells. The sequence derives from an adult in good health and CMV-seropositive. Material: memory CD4+ T cells from blood. The chain uses TRBV28 and TRBJ1-2; D not certain. CDR3 amino acids: CASSFGRIYGYTF. Written as DNA, the CDR3 is TGTGCCAGCAGTTTTGGCAGAATCTATGGCTACACCTTC.